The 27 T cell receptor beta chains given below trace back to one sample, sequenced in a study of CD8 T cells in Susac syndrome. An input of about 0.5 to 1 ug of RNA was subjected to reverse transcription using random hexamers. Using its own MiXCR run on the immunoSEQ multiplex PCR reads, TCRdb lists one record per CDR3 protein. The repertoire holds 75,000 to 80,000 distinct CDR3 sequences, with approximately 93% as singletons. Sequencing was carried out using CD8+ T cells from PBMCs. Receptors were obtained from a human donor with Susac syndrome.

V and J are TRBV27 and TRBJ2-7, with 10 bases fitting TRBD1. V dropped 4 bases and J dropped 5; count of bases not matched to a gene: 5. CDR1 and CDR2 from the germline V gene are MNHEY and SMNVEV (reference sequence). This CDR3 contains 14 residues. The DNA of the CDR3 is TGTGCCAGCAGTTCCGACAGGGGGCCCGACGAGCAGTACTTC. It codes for CASSSDRGPDEQYF.

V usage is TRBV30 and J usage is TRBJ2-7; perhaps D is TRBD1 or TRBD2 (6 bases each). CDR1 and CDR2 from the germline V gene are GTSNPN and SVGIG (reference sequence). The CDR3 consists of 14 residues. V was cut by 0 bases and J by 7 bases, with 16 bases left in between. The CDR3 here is CAWSVRPGALEQYF. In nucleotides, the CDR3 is TGTGCCTGGAGTGTACGGCCGGGGGCGCTTGAGCAGTACTTC.

The CDR3 sequence: CASSESGSYEQYF. Here the CDR3 DNA reads TGTGCCAGCAGCGAGTCAGGGTCCTACGAGCAGTACTTC. This chain links TRBV9 with TRBJ2-7, with a weak D call TRBD1 (5 bases). The CDR3 is made up of 13 amino acids. CDR1 and CDR2 (germline): SGDLS, YYNGEE. Trimming left V 3 bases short and J 1 base short, with 8 bases between. The full variable domain, with the rest looked up from reference TRBV9 and TRBJ2-7, is DSGVTQTPKHLITATGQRVTLRCSPRSGDLSVYWYQQSLDQGLQFLIQYYNGEERAKGNILERFSAQQFPDLHSELNLSSLELGDSALYFCASSESGSYEQYFGPGTRLTVT.

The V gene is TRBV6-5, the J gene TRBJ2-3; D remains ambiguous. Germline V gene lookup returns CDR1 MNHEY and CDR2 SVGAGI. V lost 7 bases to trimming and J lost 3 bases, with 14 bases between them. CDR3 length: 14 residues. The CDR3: CASKSSLGTDTQYF. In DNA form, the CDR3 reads TGTGCCAGCAAGAGCAGCCTAGGAACAGATACGCAGTATTTT.

In DNA, the CDR3 is TGTGCCAGCAGCCCGGAAGGAGGCTACAATGAGCAGTTCTTC. Its protein is CASSPEGGYNEQFF. The genes are TRBV7-8 and TRBJ2-1; D perhaps matches TRBD2 (5 bases). Trimming left V 5 bases short and J 3 bases short, with 11 bases between. Germline assignment: CDR1 SGHVS and CDR2 FQNEAQ. This CDR3 comprises 14 residues.

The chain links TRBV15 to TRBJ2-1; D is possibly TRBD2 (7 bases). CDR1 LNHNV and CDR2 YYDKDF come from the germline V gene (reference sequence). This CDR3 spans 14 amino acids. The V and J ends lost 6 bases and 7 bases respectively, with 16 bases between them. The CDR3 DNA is TGTGCCACCAGTAACAAGGGGGGGGCAAATGAGCAGTTCTTC. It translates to CATSNKGGANEQFF.

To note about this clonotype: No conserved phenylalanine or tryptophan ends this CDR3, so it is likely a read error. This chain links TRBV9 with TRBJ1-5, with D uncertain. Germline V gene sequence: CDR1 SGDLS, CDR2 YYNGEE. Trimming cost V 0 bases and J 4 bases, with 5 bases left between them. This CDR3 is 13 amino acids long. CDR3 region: CASSVDQNQPQHL. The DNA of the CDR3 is TGTGCCAGCAGCGTAGACCAGAATCAGCCCCAGCATTTG.

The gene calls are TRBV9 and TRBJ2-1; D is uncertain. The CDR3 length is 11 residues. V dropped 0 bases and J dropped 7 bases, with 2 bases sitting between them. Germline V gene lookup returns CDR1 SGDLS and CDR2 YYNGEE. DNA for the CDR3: TGTGCCAGCAGCGTAGCGAATGAGCAGTTCTTC. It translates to CASSVANEQFF. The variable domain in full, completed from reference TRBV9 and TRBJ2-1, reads DSGVTQTPKHLITATGQRVTLRCSPRSGDLSVYWYQQSLDQGLQFLIQYYNGEERAKGNILERFSAQQFPDLHSELNLSSLELGDSALYFCASSVANEQFFGPGTRLTVL.

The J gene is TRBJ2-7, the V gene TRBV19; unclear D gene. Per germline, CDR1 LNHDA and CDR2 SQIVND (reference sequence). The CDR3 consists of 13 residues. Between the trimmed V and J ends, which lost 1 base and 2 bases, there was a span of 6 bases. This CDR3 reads CASSIGPAYEQYF. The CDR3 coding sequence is TGTGCCAGTAGTATAGGGCCTGCCTACGAGCAGTACTTC.

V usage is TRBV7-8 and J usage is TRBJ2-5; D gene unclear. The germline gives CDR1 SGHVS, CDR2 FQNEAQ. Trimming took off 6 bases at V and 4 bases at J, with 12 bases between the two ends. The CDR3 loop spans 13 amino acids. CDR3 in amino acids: CASRPEVRETQYF. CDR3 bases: TGTGCCAGCAGACCAGAGGTCCGAGAGACCCAGTACTTC.

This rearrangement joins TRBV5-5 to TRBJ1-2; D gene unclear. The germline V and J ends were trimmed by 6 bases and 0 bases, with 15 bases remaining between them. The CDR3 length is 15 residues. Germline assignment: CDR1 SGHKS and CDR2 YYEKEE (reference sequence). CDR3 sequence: CASTFRRDANYGYTF. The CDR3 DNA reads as TGTGCCAGCACCTTCCGTCGGGATGCTAACTATGGCTACACCTTC. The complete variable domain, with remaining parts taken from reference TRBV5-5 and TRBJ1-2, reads DAGVTQSPTHLIKTRGQQVTLRCSPISGHKSVSWYQQVLGQGPQFIFQYYEKEERGRGNFPDRFSARQFPNYSSELNVNALLLGDSALYLCASTFRRDANYGYTFGSGTRLTVV.

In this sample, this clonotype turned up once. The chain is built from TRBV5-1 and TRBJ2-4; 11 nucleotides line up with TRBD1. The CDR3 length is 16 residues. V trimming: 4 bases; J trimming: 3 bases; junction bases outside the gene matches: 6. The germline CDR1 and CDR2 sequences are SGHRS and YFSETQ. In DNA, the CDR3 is TGCGCCAGCAGCAGTAGGGACAGGGGGTACAAAAACATTCAGTACTTC. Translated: CASSSRDRGYKNIQYF.

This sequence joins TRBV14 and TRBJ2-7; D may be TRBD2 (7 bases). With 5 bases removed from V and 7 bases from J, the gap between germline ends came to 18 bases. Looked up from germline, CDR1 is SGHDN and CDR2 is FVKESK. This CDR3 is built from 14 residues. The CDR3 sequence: CASSSFGGPQEQYF. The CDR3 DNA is TGTGCCAGCAGCTCTTTCGGGGGGCCTCAGGAGCAGTACTTC.

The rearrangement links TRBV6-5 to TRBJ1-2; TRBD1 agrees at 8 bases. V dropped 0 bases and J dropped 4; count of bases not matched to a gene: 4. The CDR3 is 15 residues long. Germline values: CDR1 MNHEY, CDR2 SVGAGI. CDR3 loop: CASSYSAGGGYGYTF. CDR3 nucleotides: TGTGCCAGCAGTTACTCAGCAGGGGGCGGCTATGGCTACACCTTC.

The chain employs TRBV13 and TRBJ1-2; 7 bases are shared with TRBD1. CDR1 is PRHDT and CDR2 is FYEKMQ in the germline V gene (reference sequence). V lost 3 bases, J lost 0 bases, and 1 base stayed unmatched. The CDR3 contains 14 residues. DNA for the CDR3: TGTGCCAGCAGCTTCAGGGGGACTAACTATGGCTACACCTTC. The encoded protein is CASSFRGTNYGYTF. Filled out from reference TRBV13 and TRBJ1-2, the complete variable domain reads AAGVIQSPRHLIKEKRETATLKCYPIPRHDTVYWYQQGPGQDPQFLISFYEKMQSDKGSIPDRFSAQQFSDYHSELNMSSLELGDSALYFCASSFRGTNYGYTFGSGTRLTVV.

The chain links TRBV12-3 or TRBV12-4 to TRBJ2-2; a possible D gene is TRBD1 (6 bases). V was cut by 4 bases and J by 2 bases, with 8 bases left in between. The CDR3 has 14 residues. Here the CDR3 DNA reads TGTGCCAGCAGTTGGACAGCAAACACCGGGGAGCTGTTTTTT. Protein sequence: CASSWTANTGELFF.

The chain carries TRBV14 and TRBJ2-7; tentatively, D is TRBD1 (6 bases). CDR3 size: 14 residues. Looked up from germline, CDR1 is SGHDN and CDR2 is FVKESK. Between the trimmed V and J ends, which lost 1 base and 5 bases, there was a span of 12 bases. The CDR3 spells CASSQVRPGDEQYF. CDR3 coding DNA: TGTGCCAGCAGCCAAGTAAGGCCAGGGGACGAGCAGTACTTC. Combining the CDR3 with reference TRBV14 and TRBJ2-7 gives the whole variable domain EAGVTQFPSHSVIEKGQTVTLRCDPISGHDNLYWYRRVMGKEIKFLLHFVKESKQDESGMPNNRFLAERTGGTYSTLKVQPAELEDSGVYFCASSQVRPGDEQYFGPGTRLTVT.

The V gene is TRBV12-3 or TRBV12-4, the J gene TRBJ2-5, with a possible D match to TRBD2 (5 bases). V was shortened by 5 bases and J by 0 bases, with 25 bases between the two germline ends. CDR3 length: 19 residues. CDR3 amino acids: CASSIVRVVGNSYQETQYF. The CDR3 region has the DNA TGTGCCAGCAGTATAGTGCGGGTTGTTGGGAACTCCTACCAAGAGACCCAGTACTTC.

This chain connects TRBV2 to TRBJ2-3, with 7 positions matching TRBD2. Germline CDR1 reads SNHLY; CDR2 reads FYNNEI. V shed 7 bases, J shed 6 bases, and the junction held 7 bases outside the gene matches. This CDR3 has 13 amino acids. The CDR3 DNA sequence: TGTGCCAGCACGGGCCTAGCGGTGGATACGCAGTATTTT. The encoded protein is CASTGLAVDTQYF.

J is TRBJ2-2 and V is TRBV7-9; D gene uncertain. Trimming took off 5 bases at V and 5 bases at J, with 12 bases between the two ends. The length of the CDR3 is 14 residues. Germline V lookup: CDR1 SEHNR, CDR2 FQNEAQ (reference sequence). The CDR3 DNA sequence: TGTGCCAGCAGCGATACAGCAAGAACCGGGGAGCTGTTTTTT. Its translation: CASSDTARTGELFF.

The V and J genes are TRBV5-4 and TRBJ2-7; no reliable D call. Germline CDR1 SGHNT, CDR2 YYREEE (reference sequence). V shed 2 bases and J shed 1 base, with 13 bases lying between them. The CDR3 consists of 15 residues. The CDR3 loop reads CASSFSADGSYEQYF. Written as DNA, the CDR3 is TGTGCCAGCAGCTTTTCGGCGGACGGGTCCTACGAGCAGTACTTC.

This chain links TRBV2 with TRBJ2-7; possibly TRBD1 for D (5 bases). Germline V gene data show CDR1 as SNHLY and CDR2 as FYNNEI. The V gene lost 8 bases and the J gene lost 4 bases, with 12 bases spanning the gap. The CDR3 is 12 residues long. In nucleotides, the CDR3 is TGTGCCAGCCTTCAGGGAATGTACGAGCAGTACTTC. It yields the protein CASLQGMYEQYF.

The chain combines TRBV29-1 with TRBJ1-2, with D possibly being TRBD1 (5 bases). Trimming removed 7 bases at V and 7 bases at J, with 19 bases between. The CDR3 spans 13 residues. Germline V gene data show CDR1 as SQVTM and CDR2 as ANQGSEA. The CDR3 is CSALTGDRGGYTF. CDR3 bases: TGCAGCGCCTTAACCGGGGACCGAGGTGGCTACACCTTC.

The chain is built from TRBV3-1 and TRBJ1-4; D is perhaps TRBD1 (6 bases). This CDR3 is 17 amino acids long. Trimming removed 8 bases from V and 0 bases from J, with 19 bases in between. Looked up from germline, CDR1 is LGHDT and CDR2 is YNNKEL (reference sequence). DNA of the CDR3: TGTGCCAGCCGACCGGACAGCGGAATTGCAACTAATGAAAAACTGTTTTTT. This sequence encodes CASRPDSGIATNEKLFF.

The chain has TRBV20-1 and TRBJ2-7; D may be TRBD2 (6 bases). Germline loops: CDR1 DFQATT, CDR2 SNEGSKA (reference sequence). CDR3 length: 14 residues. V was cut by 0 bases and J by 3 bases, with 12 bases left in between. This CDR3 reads CSAREGRGLYEQYF. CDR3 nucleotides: TGCAGTGCTAGAGAGGGTCGGGGACTCTACGAGCAGTACTTC.

CDR3 amino acids: CAISESQVWETQYF. The CDR3 region has the DNA TGTGCCATCAGTGAGTCCCAGGTCTGGGAGACCCAGTACTTC. The chain carries TRBV10-3 and TRBJ2-5, with D hard to call. Germline V lookup: CDR1 ENHRY, CDR2 SYGVKD. The CDR3 extends over 14 amino acids. V was clipped by 0 bases and J by 5 bases, with 10 bases between them.

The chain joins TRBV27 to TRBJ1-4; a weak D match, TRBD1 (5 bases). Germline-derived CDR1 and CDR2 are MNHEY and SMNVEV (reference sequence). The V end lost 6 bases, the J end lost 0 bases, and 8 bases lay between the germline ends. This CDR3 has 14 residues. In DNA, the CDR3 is TGTGCCAGCAGACTACAGGCAACTAATGAAAAACTGTTTTTT. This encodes CASRLQATNEKLFF.